This TCR beta chain was observed in a study of glioma-infiltrating T cells. About this clonotype itself: No antigen is known for it.

This CDR3 is 15 amino acids long. V was clipped by 7 bases and J by 4 bases, with 20 bases between them. Broader study findings: Gliomas, especially low-grade, showed above-expected tissue-blood divergence; non-neoplastic patients showed below. Tissue and blood shared very few CDR3 sequences.

Using RNA template, CDR3s of TCR alpha and beta were amplified with iRepertoire arm-PCR. For one-step reverse transcription and amplification, about 90-400 ng of tissue mRNA or PBMC total RNA was used. TCRdb called the multiplex PCR reads again in MiXCR, with one record for every CDR3 protein. The sample consists of about 140,000 distinct CDR3 sequences, 39% of them appearing once. The clonotype originates from a human donor with low-grade glioma or glioblastoma, undergoing nonglioma brain surgery, or in good health (not recorded which). Sequenced material: glioma tissue, nonneoplastic brain tissue, or PBMCs (not recorded which). The V call is TRBV12-3 or TRBV12-4, the J call TRBJ2-7, with TRBD1 as a possible D gene (5 bases). CDR3: CASTTGGRVWYEQYF. The CDR3 DNA is TGTGCCAGCACCACTGGCGGCAGGGTTTGGTACGAGCAGTACTTC.